The 20 T cell receptor gamma chains in this list originate from one sample, sequenced in a study of gamma-delta T cells after stem cell transplantation. TCRdb used CATT to re-call clones from the RT-PCR reads. The repertoire has over 2,000 gamma-chain clones, about 7% of them found once; the top ten carry around three fifths. The sample comprised gamma-delta T cells. Receptor source: a human donor. It is not recorded whose cells these are; they may come from a transplant donor.

By share, this clone counts as medium-sized. A single base is all that separates this from a far larger clone, so a read error is likely. V gene TRGV9 combines with J gene TRGJP1. Germline V CDR1 and CDR2: GITISATS, ISYDGTV (reference sequence). The CDR3 consists of 17 residues. J was trimmed by 3 bases and V by 0 bases; bases with no gene match: 10. CDR3 nucleotide sequence: TGTGCCTTGTGGGAGGTGCGAGGTAATCCCACTGGTTGGTTCAAGATATTT. Translation gives CALWEVRGNPTGWFKIF.

The table lists this clone with a few counts. The protein held in TCRdb is that of a much larger clone and does not match this DNA's translation at residue 13, likely because of a read error; the protein shown is translated from the DNA. This specimen includes other DNA sequences encoding the same CDR3. DNA of the CDR3: TGTGCCTTGTGGGAGGTATCGGAGTTGGGCAAAAAAAACAAGGTATTT. Protein sequence: CALWEVSELGKKNKVF. The gene calls are TRGV9 and TRGJP. In the absence of a J gene in TCRdb, the DNA was matched to germline to assign it here. The V gene's germline CDR1 is GITISATS and CDR2 ISYDGTV (reference sequence). The CDR3 totals 16 residues.

This clone appeared a few times. This likely traces to a read error, being one base from a far larger clone. The V gene is listed as TRGV9; no J gene was called. The CDR3 sequence is 16 residues long. Germline lookup yields CDR1 GITISATS and CDR2 ISYDGTV (reference sequence). CDR3 in amino acids: CALWEVEKLGKKIKVF. The CDR3 DNA sequence: TGTGCCTTGTGGGAGGTTGAAAAGTTGGGCAAAAAAATCAAGGTCTTT.

This clone was detected only a few times. Translating this DNA gives a protein that differs at residue 4 from the TCRdb one, which belongs to a much larger clone; a read error is likely, and the protein shown is this translation. The CDR3 coding sequence is TGTGCCACCGGGGATTGGAATACCACTGGTTGGTTCAAGATATTT. Translation: CATGDWNTTGWFKIF. The chain uses TRGV8 and TRGJP1. The J gene, absent from TCRdb, was called here by matching the DNA to germline. CDR1 is VENAVY, CDR2 YDSYNSRV, per germline. The CDR3 runs 15 residues.

This clone was seen a handful of times. The protein TCRdb lists belongs to a much larger clone and differs from this DNA's translation at residue 13, which points to a read error; the protein shown is made from the DNA. The chain carries TRGV9 and TRGJP. The J gene is absent in TCRdb and was assigned here via DNA matching to germline. Germline CDR1 is GITISATS and CDR2 is ISYDGTV (reference sequence). This CDR3 has 16 residues. The CDR3 coding sequence is TGTGCCTTGTGGGAGGGCGAGGAGTTGGGCAAAAAAAACAAGGTATTT. It is translated as CALWEGEELGKKNKVF.

This clone was seen a few times. TCRdb's entry gives the protein of a much larger clone, which mismatches this DNA's translation at residue 6, likely from a read error; the protein reported here is translated from the DNA. This chain uses TRGV9 with TRGJ1 or TRGJ2. In the absence of a J gene in TCRdb, the DNA was matched to germline to assign it here. The CDR3 is 13 amino acids. The ends lost 6 bases at V and 5 bases at J; junction bases unmatched: 10. Germline values: CDR1 GITISATS, CDR2 ISYDGTV (reference sequence). This CDR3 is CALWLDYNYKKLF. The CDR3 DNA reads TGTGCCTTGTGGTTGGATTATAATTATAAGAAACTCTTT.

This clone was seen a few times. This could be a read error, since a much larger clone is one nucleotide away. This chain uses TRGV9 with TRGJP. Assignment of the J gene here rests on matching the DNA to germline, because TCRdb gives none. CDR3 length: 16 amino acids. Germline loops: CDR1 GITISATS, CDR2 ISYDGTV (reference sequence). The CDR3 region is CALWEVKELGKKNKVF. For the CDR3, the DNA is TGTGCCTTGTGGGAGGTGAAGGAGTTGGGCAAAAAAAACAAGGTATTT.

As concerns this clone: This may come from a read error, since a much larger clone is one base off. The identical CDR3 is also encoded by other nucleotide sequences in the sample. This rearrangement joins TRGV9 to TRGJP. TCRdb gives no J gene; it was assigned here by matching the DNA to germline. CDR1 is GITISATS, CDR2 ISYDGTV, per germline (reference sequence). The CDR3 has 19 amino acids. The CDR3 here is CALWEVRGSFELGKKNKVF. Here the CDR3 DNA reads TGTGCCTTGTGGGAGGTGCGAGGGTCCTTCGAGTTGGGCAAAAAAAACAAGGTATTT.

This clone was observed at least ten times. A far larger clone is only one base removed, so a read error is likely. Within the sample, other DNA sequences also encode this same CDR3. V usage is TRGV9 and J usage is TRGJ1 or TRGJ2. TCRdb gives no J gene; it was assigned here by matching the DNA to germline. V gave up 1 base and J gave up 7 bases; unmatched junction bases: 4. CDR3 length: 12 residues. The germline CDR1 and CDR2 sequences are GITISATS and ISYDGTV (reference sequence). The DNA for the CDR3 is TGTGCCTTGTGGGAGGTTCGGTATAAGAAACTCTTT. This encodes CALWEVRYKKLF.

Remarks on this clone: Germline is not matched at one junction end, which may reflect a read error. V gene TRGV9 combines with J gene TRGJP. The CDR3 has 16 residues. Germline CDR1 is GITISATS and CDR2 is ISYDGTV (reference sequence). CDR3 residues: CALWEIVEFGKKIKVF. Written as DNA, the CDR3 is TGTGCCTTGTGGGAGATAGTGGAGTTTGGCAAAAAAATCAAGGTATTT.

This clone is classed as large. The same CDR3 can be traced to other DNA sequences in this sample. The chain employs TRGV8 and TRGJP1. Per germline, CDR1 VENAVY and CDR2 YDSYNSRV. This CDR3 has 11 residues. Trimming took 6 bases from V and 6 from J; bases not matched to a gene: 1. This chain's CDR3 is CATWSGWFKIF. The DNA for the CDR3 is TGTGCCACCTGGTCTGGTTGGTTCAAGATATTT.

A word on this clone: The translation of this DNA and the TCRdb protein of a much larger clone differ at residue 6, probably owing to a read error; the protein shown here is translated from the DNA. The V call is TRGV9, the J call TRGJP. Germline V gene lookup returns CDR1 GITISATS and CDR2 ISYDGTV (reference sequence). This CDR3 has 17 amino acids. The trim removed 2 bases at V and 4 bases at J, leaving 5 bases unmatched. This CDR3 is CALWEEFQELGKKIKVF. In nucleotides, the CDR3 is TGTGCCTTGTGGGAGGAATTTCAAGAGTTGGGCAAAAAAATCAAGGTATTT.

This clone was detected a few times. The protein in TCRdb stems from a much larger clone and differs at residues 6 and 9 from this DNA's translation, likely a read error; here the protein is translated from the DNA. This rearrangement joins TRGV9 to TRGJ1 or TRGJ2. This CDR3 has 12 amino acids. V shed 3 bases, J shed 13 bases, and the junction held 12 bases outside the gene matches. Germline CDR1 GITISATS, CDR2 ISYDGTV (reference sequence). The DNA of the CDR3 is TGTGCCTTGTGGGAGTTGCGAGAGGATAAACTCTTT. Protein product: CALWELREDKLF.

Concerning this clone: TCRdb's entry gives the protein of a much larger clone, which mismatches this DNA's translation at residue 5, likely from a read error; the protein reported here is translated from the DNA. The chain recombines TRGV9 with TRGJP1. Germline V gene lookup returns CDR1 GITISATS and CDR2 ISYDGTV (reference sequence). This CDR3 has 17 amino acids. The CDR3 bases are TGTGCCTTGTGGAAGGTGCGAGGTAATACCACTGGTTGGTTCAAGATATTT. Translated: CALWKVRGNTTGWFKIF.

In this sample, this clone turned up a few times. The V and J genes are TRGV9 and TRGJ1 or TRGJ2. The CDR3 covers 15 residues. Trimming took 6 bases from V and 5 from J; bases not matched to a gene: 16. The germline V gene has CDR1 GITISATS and CDR2 ISYDGTV (reference sequence). Written as DNA, the CDR3 is TGTGCCTTGTGGTATGTGTTACATTATAATTATAAGAAACTCTTT. This sequence encodes CALWYVLHYNYKKLF.

On this clone itself: This DNA's translation differs at residue 3 from TCRdb's protein, which comes from a much larger clone; a read error is likely, and the protein shown is translated from the DNA. The rearrangement links TRGV8 to TRGJ1 or TRGJ2. TCRdb offers no J gene call, so here the DNA was matched to germline to obtain one. Germline V lookup: CDR1 VENAVY, CDR2 YDSYNSRV. This CDR3 is built from 11 residues. The CDR3 DNA sequence: TGTGCCTCCTGGGATTATTATAAGAAACTCTTT. This sequence encodes CASWDYYKKLF.

This clone turned up a few times. The TCRdb protein, from a much larger clone, departs from this DNA's translation at residue 13, likely by read error; the protein shown derives from the DNA. The J gene is uncalled and the V gene is TRGV9. Germline V gene sequence: CDR1 GITISATS, CDR2 ISYDGTV (reference sequence). The CDR3 is 15 residues long. CDR3 DNA sequence: TGTGCCTTGTGGGAGGTAGAGTTGGGCAAAAAAATCGAGGTATTT. Protein: CALWEVELGKKIEVF.

This clone was seen only a few times. This DNA translates differently at residue 12 from the TCRdb protein, which is that of a much larger clone; a read error is likely, and the protein shown is the DNA's own translation. The chain links TRGV9 to TRGJP. The J gene is absent in TCRdb and was assigned here via DNA matching to germline. The CDR3 covers 15 residues. Germline V CDR1 and CDR2: GITISATS, ISYDGTV (reference sequence). CDR3 region: CALWVQELGKKNKVF. CDR3 DNA sequence: TGTGCCTTGTGGGTACAAGAGTTGGGCAAAAAAAACAAGGTATTT.

This clone turned up a few times. TCRdb shows a much larger clone's protein in place of this DNA's translation, and the two differ at residues 12 and 13, likely through a read error; the protein shown is translated from the DNA. J is TRGJ1 or TRGJ2 and V is TRGV9. Germline V gene sequence: CDR1 GITISATS, CDR2 ISYDGTV (reference sequence). Trimming at V came to 0 bases and at J to 14 bases, leaving 19 bases not matched to a gene. The CDR3 extends over 15 amino acids. This CDR3 is CALWEVLNYNYNQLF. The CDR3 DNA follows: TGTGCCTTGTGGGAGGTGTTAAATTATAATTATAATCAACTCTTT.

This clone has just a few counts. This DNA's translation differs at residue 6 from TCRdb's protein, which comes from a much larger clone; a read error is likely, and the protein shown is translated from the DNA. The chain combines TRGV9 with TRGJ1 or TRGJ2. This CDR3 is built from 15 residues. Germline trimming cut 2 bases from V and 3 bases from J; bases unmatched to any gene: 10. Per the germline V gene, CDR1 is GITISATS and CDR2 is ISYDGTV (reference sequence). The CDR3 loop reads CALWEAGLLYYKKLF. The CDR3 DNA sequence: TGTGCCTTGTGGGAGGCCGGACTCCTTTATTATAAGAAACTCTTT.